This T cell receptor beta chain was profiled in a study of a mutant IDH1 vaccine in newly diagnosed glioma. About the research overall: Of the patients given treatment, approximately 60% were male and about 38% were female, and a mean age of roughly 40 years was recorded.

Time point described: week 11, during vaccination. Topical imiquimod was applied with each vaccine dose, which held 300 ug of mutant IDH1 20-mer peptide. Each tumor in the donors was a new WHO grade 3 or 4 astrocytoma, IDH1-mutant and ATRX-lost. Produced via immunoSEQ multiplex PCR; TCRdb's table is partial and in-frame only. Of under 150,000 clones listed, about four fifths were seen once; the top ten hold 5.5%. As concerns this clone: Antigen unknown.

Broader study findings: Apparently unrelated to pseudoprogression were changes in the top peripheral T cell clonotypes.

The origin of this receptor is a man in his forties or fifties with glioma. The sample consisted of PBMCs, taken from a glioma patient whose treatment included an IDH1 peptide vaccine.

Here the CDR3 reads CASSPPTPLAGGSHEQFF. The CDR3 nucleotides read TGTGCCAGCAGCCCACCGACCCCACTAGCGGGAGGGTCGCATGAGCAGTTCTTC. The genes are TRBV7-2 and TRBJ2-1; 13 bases are a match to TRBD2. The trim removed 5 bases at V and 8 bases at J, leaving 15 bases unmatched. This CDR3 region has 18 residues. Germline CDR1 and CDR2: SGHTA and FQGNSA.